This T cell receptor (beta chain) was identified during a study of early T cells in non-severe SARS-CoV-2 infection. In the study overall: The authors sequenced bulk RNA from unsorted whole blood, leaving chains unpaired.

Unique molecular identifiers tagged individual cDNA molecules. TCRdb reanalysed the 5' RACE reads using MiXCR and keeps one entry per CDR3 protein. The table lists about 83,000 distinct CDR3 sequences, under 11% of them singletons. Whole-study findings and limits: In VDJdb matching, anti-spike CD8 responses were favored while private and CD4 specificities went missing.

This clonotype appeared many times. Its antigen remains unknown. Trimming removed 1 base from V and 4 bases from J, with 13 bases in between. This CDR3 region has 15 residues. The TCR sequence derives from an adult who was a healthcare worker with PCR-confirmed SARS-CoV-2 infection or an uninfected control (not recorded which). V usage is TRBV12-3 or TRBV12-4 and J usage is TRBJ1-2, with TRBD1 as a possible D gene (5 bases). Sequenced material: whole blood, taken at baseline. CDR3 sequence reads: CASSLGTDRSYGYTF. The CDR3 nucleotides are TGTGCCAGCAGTTTAGGGACCGACAGATCCTATGGCTACACCTTC.